Each of the 30 T cell receptor beta chains below was sequenced from the same sample in a study of CD8 T cells in ankylosing spondylitis. The study, taken as a whole, reports: For ankylosing spondylitis blood, a TCR beta motif of roughly 8 highly homologous variants appeared characteristic.

These receptors lack a known antigen. MiXCR, applied by TCRdb to the 5' RACE reads, yields one record per CDR3 protein. The profile shows 200,000 to 250,000 distinct CDR3 sequences, approximately 7.4% of them singletons. Specimen: blood, either unsorted or a sorted T cell fraction (not recorded which). The receptors were gathered from a male donor with ankylosing spondylitis.

This clonotype came up many times. This rearrangement joins TRBV7-9 to TRBJ2-1, with TRBD2 matching 7 bases. V was clipped by 10 bases and J by 6 bases; unmatched bases: 6. This CDR3 has 12 residues. The V gene's germline CDR1 is SEHNR and CDR2 FQNEAQ (reference sequence). The DNA of the CDR3 is TGTGCCATCCCGGGACTATTCAATGAGCAGTTCTTC. It is translated as CAIPGLFNEQFF.

This clonotype appeared many times. The V call is TRBV28, the J call TRBJ2-1, with D perhaps TRBD1 (5 bases). CDR1 and CDR2 (germline): MDHEN, SYDVKM. The CDR3 covers 14 residues. Trimming shortened V by 3 bases and J by 9 bases, and 15 bases separated the two germline ends. The CDR3 is CASSFSTVRTEQFF. The CDR3 DNA reads TGTGCCAGCAGTTTTTCGACAGTGAGGACTGAGCAGTTCTTC.

This chain joins TRBV5-5 and TRBJ1-2, with D possibly being TRBD1 (5 bases). This CDR3 is 17 amino acids long. The ends were cut back, 4 bases at V and 1 base at J, with 20 bases in the middle. Germline V lookup: CDR1 SGHKS, CDR2 YYEKEE (reference sequence). For the CDR3, the DNA is TGTGCCAGCAGCCCCCGCTGGGGACGTGTGGGTAACTATGGCTACACCTTC. This translates into CASSPRWGRVGNYGYTF. Supplemented by reference TRBV5-5 and TRBJ1-2, the full variable domain reads DAGVTQSPTHLIKTRGQQVTLRCSPISGHKSVSWYQQVLGQGPQFIFQYYEKEERGRGNFPDRFSARQFPNYSSELNVNALLLGDSALYLCASSPRWGRVGNYGYTFGSGTRLTVV.

This clonotype appeared a few times. This chain uses TRBV7-8 with TRBJ2-5; perhaps TRBD1 as D (6 bases). Germline CDR1 SGHVS, CDR2 FQNEAQ. The length of the CDR3 is 17 residues. Trimming removed 0 bases from V and 4 bases from J, with 18 bases in between. Here the CDR3 reads CASSLAGAYPGRETQYF. DNA for the CDR3: TGTGCCAGCAGCTTAGCGGGGGCCTACCCGGGGAGAGAGACCCAGTACTTC.

This clonotype was seen repeatedly, ten times or more. The chain employs TRBV5-5 and TRBJ1-1; the D gene is possibly TRBD1 (5 bases). The CDR3 consists of 14 residues. Germline lookup yields CDR1 SGHKS and CDR2 YYEKEE (reference sequence). Trimming removed 2 bases from V and 7 bases from J, with 15 bases in between. The chain's CDR3 is CASSFVDSTDEAFF. The DNA of the CDR3 is TGTGCCAGCAGCTTCGTTGACAGTACAGATGAAGCTTTCTTT. Full variable domain (outside the CDR3, taken from reference TRBV5-5 and TRBJ1-1): DAGVTQSPTHLIKTRGQQVTLRCSPISGHKSVSWYQQVLGQGPQFIFQYYEKEERGRGNFPDRFSARQFPNYSSELNVNALLLGDSALYLCASSFVDSTDEAFFGQGTRLTVV.

This clonotype was recorded many times. The chain couples TRBV27 to TRBJ2-3, with TRBD1 matching 8 bases. Germline V gene lookup returns CDR1 MNHEY and CDR2 SMNVEV (reference sequence). V lost 4 bases to trimming and J lost 1 base; unmatched junction nucleotides: 4. The CDR3 is 15 residues long. CDR3 amino acids: CASSSTGVRTDTQYF. The CDR3, as DNA: TGTGCCAGCAGTTCGACAGGGGTGCGCACAGATACGCAGTATTTT.

This clonotype was recorded many times. The rearrangement uses TRBV13 and TRBJ2-2; unclear D gene. Looked up from germline, CDR1 is PRHDT and CDR2 is FYEKMQ (reference sequence). Trimming removed 3 bases from V and 6 bases from J, with 8 bases in between. The CDR3 has 13 amino acids. This chain's CDR3 is CASSFFDAGELFF. The CDR3 nucleotides are TGTGCCAGCAGCTTTTTTGACGCCGGGGAGCTGTTTTTT.

This clonotype appeared many times. This sequence joins TRBV7-9 and TRBJ2-3, with D perhaps TRBD1 (6 bases). Germline loops: CDR1 SEHNR, CDR2 FQNEAQ (reference sequence). This CDR3 is 13 amino acids long. V lost 5 bases and J 4 bases, leaving 10 bases between the germline ends. The CDR3 bases are TGTGCCAGCAGCCCGTGGACAGCAGATACGCAGTATTTT. Its protein is CASSPWTADTQYF.

Ten or more counts support this clonotype. The chain couples TRBV6-5 to TRBJ2-3; D remains ambiguous. The CDR3 length is 15 residues. Germline assignment: CDR1 MNHEY and CDR2 SVGAGI. The V end lost 3 bases, the J end lost 0 bases, and 10 bases lay between the germline ends. CDR3 region: CASSYTTISTDTQYF. The CDR3 nucleotides read TGTGCCAGCAGTTATACGACCATTAGCACAGATACGCAGTATTTT.

This clonotype occurred many times. This chain joins TRBV7-9 and TRBJ1-2; D is undetermined. CDR3 length: 14 amino acids. V gave up 1 base and J gave up 0 bases, with 6 bases separating them. Germline V lookup: CDR1 SEHNR, CDR2 FQNEAQ (reference sequence). The CDR3 protein is CASSLVRANYGYTF. The DNA of the CDR3 is TGTGCCAGCAGCTTAGTGCGGGCTAACTATGGCTACACCTTC. The complete variable domain, with remaining parts taken from reference TRBV7-9 and TRBJ1-2, reads DTGVSQNPRHKITKRGQNVTFRCDPISEHNRLYWYRQTLGQGPEFLTYFQNEAQLEKSRLLSDRFSAERPKGSFSTLEIQRTEQGDSAMYLCASSLVRANYGYTFGSGTRLTVV.

The rearrangement uses TRBV6-5 and TRBJ2-7, with D uncertain. The CDR3 totals 14 residues. Germline values: CDR1 MNHEY, CDR2 SVGAGI. Trimming took off 2 bases at V and 2 bases at J, with 10 bases between the two ends. CDR3 sequence: CASSYGGRAYEQYF. Here the CDR3 DNA reads TGTGCCAGCAGTTACGGTGGAAGGGCCTACGAGCAGTACTTC.

This clonotype was observed at least ten times. The chain uses TRBV13 and TRBJ2-7; 9 nucleotides agree with TRBD1. The germline V gene has CDR1 PRHDT and CDR2 FYEKMQ (reference sequence). This CDR3 spans 14 amino acids. V trimming: 3 bases; J trimming: 6 bases; junction bases outside the gene matches: 6. The CDR3 is CASSFGQGTFEQYF. The CDR3 nucleotides read TGTGCCAGCAGCTTCGGACAGGGGACTTTCGAGCAGTACTTC.

This clonotype has a handful of counts. The J gene is TRBJ2-7, the V gene TRBV28, with D tentatively TRBD1 or TRBD2 (6 bases each). Germline assignment: CDR1 MDHEN and CDR2 SYDVKM. Trimming took 3 bases from V and 6 from J, leaving 15 bases between them. CDR3 length equals 14 residues. CDR3 sequence: CASSFFRQEGEQYF. CDR3 nucleotides: TGTGCCAGCAGTTTCTTTCGACAGGAGGGCGAGCAGTACTTC.

This clonotype was counted many times. The chain is built from TRBV20-1 and TRBJ1-5; D might be TRBD1 (5 bases). Germline values: CDR1 DFQATT, CDR2 SNEGSKA (reference sequence). Trimming stripped 0 bases from V and 6 bases from J, with 12 bases between. The CDR3 is 14 amino acids. In DNA form, the CDR3 reads TGCAGTGCTAGAGACGGGGGGGGGTCTCAGCCCCAGCATTTT. Amino acid sequence: CSARDGGGSQPQHF.

This clonotype was counted many times. The rearrangement uses TRBV20-1 and TRBJ1-1, with no clear D. CDR3 length equals 9 residues. V was cut by 3 bases and J by 6 bases, with 2 bases left in between. CDR1 and CDR2 (germline): DFQATT, SNEGSKA (reference sequence). The CDR3 sequence is CSASPEAFF. In nucleotides, the CDR3 is TGCAGTGCTAGCCCTGAAGCTTTCTTT.

This clonotype has at least ten counts. The chain employs TRBV5-1 and TRBJ2-1; 7 bases align to TRBD1. The trim removed 0 bases at V and 7 bases at J, leaving 7 bases unmatched. This CDR3 is built from 15 residues. Germline V gives CDR1 SGHRS, CDR2 YFSETQ. The CDR3 DNA reads TGCGCCAGCAGCTTGGTCCAGGGGGAAGGGAATGAGCAGTTCTTC. Its protein product is CASSLVQGEGNEQFF. The full variable domain, in which reference TRBV5-1 and TRBJ2-1 provide the parts outside the CDR3, is KAGVTQTPRYLIKTRGQQVTLSCSPISGHRSVSWYQQTPGQGLQFLFEYFSETQRNKGNFPGRFSGRQFSNSRSEMNVSTLELGDSALYLCASSLVQGEGNEQFFGPGTRLTVL.

This clonotype was found many times. V and J are TRBV12-3 or TRBV12-4 and TRBJ1-5; D ambiguous. The CDR3 sequence is 14 residues long. The V end lost 7 bases, the J end lost 0 bases, and 10 bases lay between the germline ends. In DNA, the CDR3 is TGTGCCAGCATCAACGGACTTAGCAATCAGCCCCAGCATTTT. This translates into CASINGLSNQPQHF.

The rearrangement uses TRBV30 and TRBJ1-1; a possible D gene is TRBD1 (5 bases). Trimming cost V 1 base and J 4 bases, with 22 bases left between them. Per germline, CDR1 GTSNPN and CDR2 SVGIG (reference sequence). The CDR3 runs to 17 residues. Here the CDR3 reads CAWSGPRAFSQGTEAFF. CDR3 nucleotide sequence: TGTGCCTGGAGTGGACCCAGGGCCTTCAGCCAGGGCACTGAAGCTTTCTTT.

Ten or more counts support this clonotype. The chain couples TRBV15 to TRBJ2-5; 8 bases are shared with TRBD2. J lost 4 bases, V lost 0 bases, and 7 bases had no gene match. In germline, CDR1 is LNHNV, CDR2 YYDKDF (reference sequence). The CDR3 is 16 amino acids. CDR3 DNA: TGTGCCACCAGCAGAGATGAACGGGGGGGAAGAGAGACCCAGTACTTC. Encoded protein: CATSRDERGGRETQYF.

The J gene is TRBJ2-5, the V gene TRBV15; D might be TRBD2 (7 bases). Germline V gene lookup returns CDR1 LNHNV and CDR2 YYDKDF (reference sequence). V dropped 3 bases and J dropped 4 bases, with 15 bases sitting between them. CDR3 length equals 15 residues. The CDR3 protein is CATSSRKGGLETQYF. In DNA form, the CDR3 reads TGTGCCACCAGCAGCCGTAAGGGGGGGCTAGAGACCCAGTACTTC. Based on the CDR3 plus reference TRBV15 and TRBJ2-5, the full variable domain is DAMVIQNPRYQVTQFGKPVTLSCSQTLNHNVMYWYQQKSSQAPKLLFHYYDKDFNNEADTPDNFQSRRPNTSFCFLDIRSPGLGDTAMYLCATSSRKGGLETQYFGPGTRLLVL.

This chain links TRBV7-9 with TRBJ1-1, with 10 nucleotides matching TRBD1. CDR1 and CDR2 from the germline V gene are SEHNR and FQNEAQ (reference sequence). This CDR3 spans 16 amino acids. The ends lost 5 bases at V and 6 bases at J; junction bases unmatched: 12. The CDR3 is CASSLRTGGNLAEAFF. CDR3 bases: TGTGCCAGCAGCCTACGGACAGGGGGGAACTTGGCTGAAGCTTTCTTT. Based on the CDR3 plus reference TRBV7-9 and TRBJ1-1, the full variable domain is DTGVSQNPRHKITKRGQNVTFRCDPISEHNRLYWYRQTLGQGPEFLTYFQNEAQLEKSRLLSDRFSAERPKGSFSTLEIQRTEQGDSAMYLCASSLRTGGNLAEAFFGQGTRLTVV.

This clonotype was counted ten times or more. The chain carries TRBV7-2 and TRBJ1-1; no clear D gene. The V and J ends lost 5 bases and 0 bases respectively, with 10 bases between them. Germline V lookup: CDR1 SGHTA, CDR2 FQGNSA. The CDR3 loop spans 14 amino acids. CDR3 region: CASSQNAVNTEAFF. The CDR3 region has the DNA TGTGCCAGCAGCCAAAATGCGGTGAACACTGAAGCTTTCTTT.

The V and J genes are TRBV2 and TRBJ2-1, with 10 nucleotides matching TRBD2. From germline, CDR1 is SNHLY and CDR2 FYNNEI. V gave up 3 bases and J gave up 2 bases; unmatched junction bases: 4. The CDR3 consists of 16 residues. In DNA form, the CDR3 reads TGTGCCAGCAGTGAGTCTAGCGGGGGAGCCTACAATGAGCAGTTCTTC. Residues: CASSESSGGAYNEQFF.

This clonotype has ten or more counts. The chain is built from TRBV29-1 and TRBJ2-2, with D possibly being TRBD1 or TRBD2 (5 bases each). Trimming took 7 bases from V and 0 from J, leaving 24 bases between them. The CDR3 covers 18 residues. The V gene's germline CDR1 is SQVTM and CDR2 ANQGSEA. CDR3 DNA sequence: TGCAGCGCTGCCGGGACGGAGTTCGTCGGGGCGAACACCGGGGAGCTGTTTTTT. Amino acid sequence: CSAAGTEFVGANTGELFF.

This clonotype was seen repeatedly, ten times or more. The gene calls are TRBV25-1 and TRBJ2-1, with D perhaps assigned TRBD1 or TRBD2 (5 bases each). The CDR3 extends over 14 amino acids. V lost 0 bases to trimming and J lost 10 bases, with 13 bases between them. Germline V gene sequence: CDR1 MGHDK, CDR2 SYGVNS. In DNA, the CDR3 is TGTGCCAGCAGTGAATATGGATCCGGGACGGAGCAGTTCTTC. Translating it yields CASSEYGSGTEQFF.

This clonotype appeared many times. V is TRBV5-6 and J is TRBJ2-7; 7 nucleotides match TRBD1. Trimming at V came to 1 base and at J to 4 bases, leaving 5 bases not matched to a gene. CDR3 length: 14 amino acids. In germline, CDR1 is SGHDT, CDR2 YYEEEE. CDR3 in amino acids: CASSLYRGRYEQYF. CDR3 nucleotide sequence: TGTGCCAGCAGCTTGTATAGGGGGCGGTACGAGCAGTACTTC.

This clonotype was recorded many times. A junction end diverges from the germline sequence, so it may reflect a read error. This chain connects TRBV12-3 or TRBV12-4 to TRBJ1-2; 8 bases match TRBD1. This CDR3 spans 11 amino acids. DNA of the CDR3: TGTGCCAGCAGTTTAGGCAGGGGGCCATCCTTC. As protein: CASSLGRGPSF.

In its sample, this clonotype was seen many times. The chain uses TRBV5-1 and TRBJ2-4, with a tentative D call TRBD2 (5 bases). Germline V gene sequence: CDR1 SGHRS, CDR2 YFSETQ. The germline V and J ends were trimmed by 5 bases and 3 bases, with 12 bases remaining between them. CDR3 length: 14 residues. The DNA of the CDR3 is TGCGCCAGCAGACGGGGTGTAGGCAAAAACATTCAGTACTTC. Translation gives CASRRGVGKNIQYF.

This clonotype was found many times. The CDR3 DNA reads TGTGCCAGCAGCCCCGGTCTTCAGGAGCAGTTCTTC. Residues: CASSPGLQEQFF. The gene calls are TRBV7-2 and TRBJ2-1; no reliable D call. The germline V and J ends were trimmed by 5 bases and 10 bases, with 12 bases remaining between them. Germline V gene lookup returns CDR1 SGHTA and CDR2 FQGNSA. The CDR3 is 12 residues long.

This clonotype was seen ten or more times. The CDR3 here is CASSPVAGSPTDTQYF. The DNA of the CDR3 is TGTGCCAGCAGCCCCGTTGCGGGGTCTCCGACAGATACGCAGTATTTT. The chain links TRBV7-2 to TRBJ2-3; TRBD2 is a possible D gene (6 bases). Germline V lookup: CDR1 SGHTA, CDR2 FQGNSA. CDR3 length equals 16 residues. V was pared by 5 bases and J by 3 bases, with 18 bases between.